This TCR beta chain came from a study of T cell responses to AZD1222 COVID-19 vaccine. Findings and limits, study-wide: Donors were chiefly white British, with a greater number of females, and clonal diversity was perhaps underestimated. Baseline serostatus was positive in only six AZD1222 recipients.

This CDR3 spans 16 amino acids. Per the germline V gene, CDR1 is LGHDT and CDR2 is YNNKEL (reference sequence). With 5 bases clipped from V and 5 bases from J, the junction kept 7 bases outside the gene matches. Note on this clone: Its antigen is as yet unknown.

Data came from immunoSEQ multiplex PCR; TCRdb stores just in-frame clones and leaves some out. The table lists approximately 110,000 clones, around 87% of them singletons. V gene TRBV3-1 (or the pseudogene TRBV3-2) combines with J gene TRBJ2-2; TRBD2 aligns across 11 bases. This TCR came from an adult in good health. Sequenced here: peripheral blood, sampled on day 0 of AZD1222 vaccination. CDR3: CASSLLAGDRTGELFF. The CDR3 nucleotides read TGTGCCAGCAGCTTACTAGCGGGGGATCGGACCGGGGAGCTGTTTTTT.